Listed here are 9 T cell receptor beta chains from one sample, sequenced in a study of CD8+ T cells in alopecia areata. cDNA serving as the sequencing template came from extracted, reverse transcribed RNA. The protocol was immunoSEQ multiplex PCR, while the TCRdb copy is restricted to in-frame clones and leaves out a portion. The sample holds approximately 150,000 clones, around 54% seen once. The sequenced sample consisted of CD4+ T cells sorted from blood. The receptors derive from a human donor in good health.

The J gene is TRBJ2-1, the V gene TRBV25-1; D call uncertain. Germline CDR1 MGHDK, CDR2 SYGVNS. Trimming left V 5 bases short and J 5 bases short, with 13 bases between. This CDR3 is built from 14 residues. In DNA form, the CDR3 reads TGTGCCAGCAGTAGGTATGGGCCTAACAATGAGCAGTTCTTC. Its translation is CASSRYGPNNEQFF.

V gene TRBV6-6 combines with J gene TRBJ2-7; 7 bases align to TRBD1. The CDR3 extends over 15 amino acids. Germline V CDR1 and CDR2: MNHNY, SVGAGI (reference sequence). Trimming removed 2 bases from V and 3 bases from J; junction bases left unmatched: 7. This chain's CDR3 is CASSYASQGFYEQYF. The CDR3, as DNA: TGTGCCAGCAGTTACGCGTCACAGGGGTTCTACGAGCAGTACTTC.

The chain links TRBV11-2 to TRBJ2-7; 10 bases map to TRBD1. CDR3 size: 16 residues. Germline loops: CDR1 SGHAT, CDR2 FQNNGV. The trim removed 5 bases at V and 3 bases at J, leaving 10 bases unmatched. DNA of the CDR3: TGTGCCAGCAGCCAAGAGGGACAGGGGCGCTACTACGAGCAGTACTTC. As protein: CASSQEGQGRYYEQYF.

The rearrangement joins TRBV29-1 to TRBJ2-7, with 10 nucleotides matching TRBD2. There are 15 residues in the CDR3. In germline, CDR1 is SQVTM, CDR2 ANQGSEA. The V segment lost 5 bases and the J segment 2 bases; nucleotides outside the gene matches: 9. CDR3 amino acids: CSVPCRGLATYEQYF. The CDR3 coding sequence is TGCAGCGTTCCTTGTAGGGGACTAGCGACCTACGAGCAGTACTTC.

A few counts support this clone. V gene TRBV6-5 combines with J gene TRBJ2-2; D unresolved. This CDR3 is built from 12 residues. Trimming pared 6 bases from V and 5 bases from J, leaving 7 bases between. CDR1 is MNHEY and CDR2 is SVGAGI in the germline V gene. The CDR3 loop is CASRFWTGELFF. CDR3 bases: TGTGCCAGCAGATTTTGGACCGGGGAGCTGTTTTTT.

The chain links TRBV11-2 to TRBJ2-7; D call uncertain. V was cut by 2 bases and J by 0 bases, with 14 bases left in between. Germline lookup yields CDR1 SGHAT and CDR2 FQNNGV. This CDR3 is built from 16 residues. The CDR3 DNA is TGTGCCAGCAGCTTAACATATGGTTGGGACTCCTACGAGCAGTACTTC. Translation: CASSLTYGWDSYEQYF.

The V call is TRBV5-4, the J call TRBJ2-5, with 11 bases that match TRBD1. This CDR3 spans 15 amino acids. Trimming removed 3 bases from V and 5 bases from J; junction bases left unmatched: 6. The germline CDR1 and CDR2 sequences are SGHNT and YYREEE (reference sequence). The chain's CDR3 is CASSSRTGGHETQYF. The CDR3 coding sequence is TGTGCCAGCAGCTCCCGGACAGGGGGCCATGAGACCCAGTACTTC.

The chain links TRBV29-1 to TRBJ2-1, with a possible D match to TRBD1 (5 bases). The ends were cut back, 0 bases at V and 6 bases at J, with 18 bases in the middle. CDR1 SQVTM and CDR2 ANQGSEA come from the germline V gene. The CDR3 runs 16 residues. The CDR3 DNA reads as TGCAGCGTTGAAGATAACTGGGGCCTTGATGTCAATGAGCAGTTCTTC. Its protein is CSVEDNWGLDVNEQFF.

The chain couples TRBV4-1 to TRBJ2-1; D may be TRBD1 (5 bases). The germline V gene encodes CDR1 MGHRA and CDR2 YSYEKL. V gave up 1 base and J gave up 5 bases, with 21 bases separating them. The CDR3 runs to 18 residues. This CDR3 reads CASSQGFRVTALHNEQFF. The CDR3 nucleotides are TGCGCCAGCAGCCAAGGATTTAGAGTGACAGCACTTCACAATGAGCAGTTCTTC.